The present T cell receptor (beta chain) was sequenced within a study of blood T cell repertoires in COVID-19. The protocol was immunoSEQ multiplex PCR, while the TCRdb copy is restricted to in-frame clones and leaves out a portion. The table has about 120,000 clones, around 89% seen once. The origin of this receptor is a man aged 50 to 60 with acute or convalescent COVID-19. The specimen sequenced was peripheral blood.

This CDR3 reads CASSGGTVNTEAFF. The CDR3 coding sequence is TGTGCCAGCAGTGGCGGGACAGTGAACACTGAAGCTTTCTTT. The chain links TRBV2 to TRBJ1-1; 7 bases fit TRBD1. The V gene end was trimmed by 4 bases and the J gene end by 0 bases; junction bases not matched to a gene: 2. The length of the CDR3 is 14 residues. Germline-derived CDR1 and CDR2 are SNHLY and FYNNEI.